This T cell receptor (beta chain) emerged from a study of cytomegalovirus exposure and HLA in healthy donors. The CDR3 extends over 16 amino acids. V gave up 0 bases and J gave up 6 bases, with 16 bases separating them. Germline V gene sequence: CDR1 SGHRS, CDR2 YFSETQ. PCR amplification relied on 60 Vbeta primers (plus 13 Jbeta primers). As processed by the authors: Around 10 million shared chains were among about 80 million unique TCR beta chains counted in a later analysis. Sequencing used immunoSEQ multiplex PCR; TCRdb keeps in-frame clones, though not all of them. The D gene and trimming were derived from the DNA, and the V and J assignments and clone size from that table. The sample includes about 60,000 clones, approximately 87% of them seen just once.

The sample taken for sequencing was PBMCs. The source of this sequence is a man aged 18 to 30 in good health and CMV-seronegative. V is TRBV5-1 and J is TRBJ2-4; D might be TRBD2 (6 bases). The CDR3 DNA follows: TGCGCCAGCAGCTTGGGGGTCAGACCGGAGGGAAACATTCAGTACTTC. As protein: CASSLGVRPEGNIQYF. Combining the CDR3 with reference TRBV5-1 and TRBJ2-4 gives the whole variable domain KAGVTQTPRYLIKTRGQQVTLSCSPISGHRSVSWYQQTPGQGLQFLFEYFSETQRNKGNFPGRFSGRQFSNSRSEMNVSTLELGDSALYLCASSLGVRPEGNIQYFGAGTRLSVL.